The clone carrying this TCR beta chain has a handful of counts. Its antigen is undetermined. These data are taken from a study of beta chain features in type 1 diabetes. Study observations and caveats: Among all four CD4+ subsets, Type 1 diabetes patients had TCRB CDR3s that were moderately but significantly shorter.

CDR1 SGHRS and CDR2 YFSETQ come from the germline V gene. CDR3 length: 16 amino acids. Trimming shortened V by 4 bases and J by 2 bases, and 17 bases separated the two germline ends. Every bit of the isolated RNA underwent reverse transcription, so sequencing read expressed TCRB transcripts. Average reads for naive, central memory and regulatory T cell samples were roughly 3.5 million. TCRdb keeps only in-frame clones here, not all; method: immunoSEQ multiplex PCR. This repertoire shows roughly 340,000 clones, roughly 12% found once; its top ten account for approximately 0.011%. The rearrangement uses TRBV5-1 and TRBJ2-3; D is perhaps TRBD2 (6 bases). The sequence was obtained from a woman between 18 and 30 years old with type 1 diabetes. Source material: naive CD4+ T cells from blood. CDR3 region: CASSDSVGGYTDTQYF. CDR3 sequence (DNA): TGCGCCAGCAGCGACAGCGTGGGGGGATACACAGATACGCAGTATTTT.